This TCR beta chain originates from a study of T cells in women clearing cervical HPV infection. Study results and limitations: TRBV6-7 abundance was lower in cases than controls (0.11% versus 0.16%).

As to this clone: Its antigen is still unknown. The CDR3 goes on 3 residues after the read ends, and that part is filled in from the germline J gene.

Germline loops: CDR1 MNHEY, CDR2 SMNVEV (reference sequence). The length of the CDR3 is 15 residues. Germline trimming cut 4 bases from V and 5 bases from J; bases unmatched to any gene: 7. Average input was approximately 1,200 ng genomic DNA for immunoSEQ TCR beta CDR3 amplification. TCRdb keeps only in-frame clones here, not all; method: immunoSEQ multiplex PCR. The sample has roughly 19,000 clones; the top ten hold 5% to 7%. The chain couples TRBV27 to TRBJ2-3; 9 bases are a match to TRBD2. The material sequenced was blood buffy coat. The source of this sequence is a woman between 18 and 70 years old with a cervical HPV16 infection that either progressed to CIN3+ or cleared (not recorded which). CDR3 DNA (partial): TGTGCCAGCAGTTACCGCGGGAGGGCCTTAGATACG. Translated, it gives CASSYRGRALDT. The complete CDR3 sequence is CASSYRGRALDTQYF.